This TCR beta chain was observed in a study of identical twins. Overall study findings and caveats: Memory repertoires showed no such pattern, whereas abundant cord blood beta clonotypes carried fewer insertions. Models underestimated TCR alpha sharing (out-of-frame) in monozygotic twins. Weaker excess sharing between twins was seen in beta out-of-frame sequences.

V gave up 1 base and J gave up 5 bases; unmatched junction bases: 8. The CDR3 totals 17 residues. Germline V gives CDR1 SGDLS, CDR2 YYNGEE. A few counts support this clonotype. No antigen is known for it. TCRdb independently ran MiXCR on the 5' RACE reads; one entry per CDR3 protein. Here the sample spans a few hundred thousand distinct CDR3 sequences, roughly 15% being singletons. These same records also appear under a second study, on yellow fever vaccine responses in identical twins.

The chain recombines TRBV9 with TRBJ2-2; TRBD1 aligns across 10 bases. The sequenced sample was CD4+ T cells sorted from blood. The source is a woman under 30 in good health. The CDR3 DNA reads TGTGCCAGCAGCGTAAGGTCGACAGGGGGCAGGACCGGGGAGCTGTTTTTT. As protein: CASSVRSTGGRTGELFF.